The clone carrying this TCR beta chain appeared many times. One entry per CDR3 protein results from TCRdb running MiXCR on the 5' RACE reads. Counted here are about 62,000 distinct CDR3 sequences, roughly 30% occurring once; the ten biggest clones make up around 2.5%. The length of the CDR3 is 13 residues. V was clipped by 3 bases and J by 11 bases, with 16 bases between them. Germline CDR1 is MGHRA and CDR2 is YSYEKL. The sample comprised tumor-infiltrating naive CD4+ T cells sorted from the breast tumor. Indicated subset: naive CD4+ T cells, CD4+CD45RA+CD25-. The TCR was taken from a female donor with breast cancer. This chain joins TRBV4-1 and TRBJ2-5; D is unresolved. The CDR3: CASSHPRVGAQYF. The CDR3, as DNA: TGCGCCAGCAGCCACCCCCGGGTGGGCGCGCAGTACTTC.